This entry describes one TCR beta chain. This CDR3 is built from 15 residues. Germline CDR1 and CDR2: SGHTA and FQGNSA. V lost 2 bases to trimming and J lost 5 bases; unmatched junction nucleotides: 7. This record comes from a study of blood T cell repertoires in COVID-19. Study details: Acute and convalescent COVID-19 specimens originated in the United States, Italy and Spain. Sample material is recorded as cDNA or gDNA derived from T cells, B-cell-depleted T cells, or PBMCs.

As originally analysed: How many nucleated cells were present was estimated from reference gene primer amplification. Generated by immunoSEQ multiplex PCR, the TCRdb table keeps only in-frame clones and is missing some. From that table come the V and J calls and clone size; the DNA was used to work out D and trimming. The table has hundreds of thousands of clones, 87% seen once. Sequencing input: peripheral blood. The chain joins TRBV7-2 to TRBJ2-7; TRBD2 aligns across 9 bases. The TCR sequence derives from a woman between 50 and 59 years old who had recovered from COVID-19. The CDR3 DNA sequence: TGTGCCAGCAGCTTACGGTCTAGCGGGACCCACGAGCAGTACTTC. Protein product: CASSLRSSGTHEQYF.